One sample yielded the 27 T cell receptor beta chains listed below, sequenced in a study of regulatory T cells in long-lasting Graves disease. The authors built TCR beta libraries using iRepertoire HTBI primers and Arm-PCR of CDR3 regions. One entry per CDR3 protein, called by TCRdb with MiXCR from the multiplex PCR reads. The table records hundreds of thousands of distinct CDR3 sequences, roughly 20% of them present only once. Described time point: persistent/refractory GD, antithyroid drugs over 5 years with positive TRAb. PBMC-extracted RNA yielded the TCR library. This specimen consisted of peripheral blood mononuclear cells (PBMCs), obtained when the disease was refractory, from a patient treated with antithyroid drugs. Every receptor here comes from a female donor with Graves disease.

This clonotype was seen many times. This rearrangement joins TRBV20-1 to TRBJ2-2, with D tentatively TRBD2 (5 bases). Trimming stripped 2 bases from V and 0 bases from J, with 10 bases between. The CDR3 covers 15 residues. Germline loops: CDR1 DFQATT, CDR2 SNEGSKA (reference sequence). The CDR3 protein is CSARSQRSNTGELFF. CDR3 DNA: TGCAGTGCTAGATCCCAGCGGTCGAACACCGGGGAGCTGTTTTTT.

This chain joins TRBV7-9 and TRBJ2-7, with D maybe TRBD1 (5 bases). V was clipped by 5 bases and J by 7 bases, with 21 bases between them. This CDR3 spans 15 amino acids. In germline, CDR1 is SEHNR, CDR2 FQNEAQ (reference sequence). The CDR3 protein is CASSAPGTGSREQYF. Here the CDR3 DNA reads TGTGCCAGCAGCGCCCCAGGTACAGGTAGTAGAGAGCAGTACTTC.

About this clonotype: With a much larger clone just one base away, this may be a read error. As the CDR3 is not closed by the conserved phenylalanine or tryptophan, this likely results from a read error. This chain uses TRBV6-2 or TRBV6-3 with TRBJ2-7, with D possibly TRBD2 on 6 matching bases. V dropped 7 bases and J dropped 0 bases, with 13 bases sitting between them. This CDR3 has 14 residues. Looked up from germline, CDR1 is MNHEY and CDR2 is SVGEGT. The CDR3 DNA reads TGTGCCAGCATCCACCGGCGGGGCTCCTACGAGCAGTACTCC. Translated, it gives CASIHRRGSYEQYS.

This clonotype showed up many times. The chain joins TRBV20-1 to TRBJ1-5, with 9 bases aligning to TRBD1. V was clipped by 1 base and J by 6 bases; unmatched bases: 4. Germline V gene data show CDR1 as DFQATT and CDR2 as SNEGSKA (reference sequence). There are 14 residues in the CDR3. DNA for the CDR3: TGCAGTGCTAGAGTAGGGACAGGGCCTCAGCCCCAGCATTTT. Its protein product is CSARVGTGPQPQHF.

The rearrangement uses TRBV14 and TRBJ2-3, with TRBD2 identical over 11 bases. The CDR3 extends over 17 amino acids. Trimming took 4 bases from V and 2 from J; bases not matched to a gene: 8. CDR1 SGHDN and CDR2 FVKESK come from the germline V gene. The CDR3 DNA is TGTGCCAGCAGCCGTTTGACTAGCGGGATCTACACAGATACGCAGTATTTT. Protein: CASSRLTSGIYTDTQYF.

The sample holds many counts of this clonotype. J is TRBJ1-4 and V is TRBV9, with a possible D match to TRBD1 (5 bases). V was cut by 4 bases and J by 5 bases, with 15 bases left in between. CDR3 length equals 15 residues. Looked up from germline, CDR1 is SGDLS and CDR2 is YYNGEE. CDR3 nucleotides: TGTGCCAGCAGCCTCACCTGGGGCAGGAATGAAAAACTGTTTTTT. It is translated as CASSLTWGRNEKLFF.

This clonotype was counted ten times or more. This sequence joins TRBV4-1 and TRBJ2-7, with D hard to call. Germline lookup yields CDR1 MGHRA and CDR2 YSYEKL. This CDR3 has 15 amino acids. V lost 0 bases and J 1 base, leaving 10 bases between the germline ends. The CDR3 nucleotides read TGCGCCAGCAGCCAAGATCGCGAGGCATCCTACGAGCAGTACTTC. This encodes CASSQDREASYEQYF.

This clonotype was counted at least ten times. This chain links TRBV6-2 or TRBV6-3 with TRBJ2-5; D is perhaps TRBD2 (6 bases). Per the germline V gene, CDR1 is MNHEY and CDR2 is SVGEGT. Trimming shortened V by 10 bases and J by 4 bases, and 22 bases separated the two germline ends. This CDR3 contains 15 residues. The CDR3 bases are TGTGCCACCTCCCAGGAGGGACGAAATATAGAGACCCAGTACTTC. Protein sequence: CATSQEGRNIETQYF.

This chain joins TRBV20-1 and TRBJ2-7; D possibly corresponds to TRBD2 (5 bases). V lost 3 bases to trimming and J lost 0 bases, with 6 bases between them. The CDR3 totals 12 residues. Per the germline V gene, CDR1 is DFQATT and CDR2 is SNEGSKA (reference sequence). The CDR3 DNA sequence: TGCAGTGCTAGCGGGGACTCCTACGAGCAGTACTTC. It is translated as CSASGDSYEQYF.

This rearrangement joins TRBV7-9 to TRBJ1-5, with a weak D call TRBD1 (5 bases). The V end was cut by 5 bases, the J end by 0 bases, with 17 bases between. Germline CDR1 reads SEHNR; CDR2 reads FQNEAQ (reference sequence). The CDR3 totals 17 residues. The CDR3 sequence is CASSGEGQGYSNQPQHF. The CDR3 DNA reads as TGTGCCAGCAGCGGAGAGGGGCAGGGTTATAGCAATCAGCCCCAGCATTTT.

This clonotype occurred a few times. V and J are TRBV2 and TRBJ2-3; no firm D call. There are 14 residues in the CDR3. The germline V gene encodes CDR1 SNHLY and CDR2 FYNNEI. Trimming pared 4 bases from V and 2 bases from J, leaving 10 bases between. The CDR3 protein is CASSVERYTDTQYF. In DNA form, the CDR3 reads TGTGCCAGCAGTGTTGAACGGTACACAGATACGCAGTATTTT.

The gene calls are TRBV29-1 and TRBJ1-3, with no clear D. The ends were cut back, 2 bases at V and 1 base at J, with 6 bases in the middle. Germline-derived CDR1 and CDR2 are SQVTM and ANQGSEA. This CDR3 has 13 residues. CDR3 amino acids: CSVELQSGNTIYF. CDR3 DNA: TGCAGCGTTGAACTACAATCTGGAAACACCATATATTTT.

This clonotype showed up many times. J is TRBJ2-4 and V is TRBV28, with D possibly TRBD1 on 6 matching bases. The CDR3 contains 15 residues. The germline V gene has CDR1 MDHEN and CDR2 SYDVKM. Trimming removed 5 bases from V and 10 bases from J, with 21 bases in between. This CDR3 reads CASSPHRDKERIQYF. The CDR3 DNA sequence: TGTGCCAGCAGTCCCCACCGGGACAAGGAAAGGATTCAGTACTTC.

This clonotype was seen ten or more times. V is TRBV20-1 and J is TRBJ2-2; TRBD1 is a possible D gene (6 bases). CDR1 and CDR2 (germline): DFQATT, SNEGSKA (reference sequence). The V gene lost 1 base and the J gene lost 3 bases, with 24 bases spanning the gap. The CDR3 totals 19 residues. Here the CDR3 reads CSARGTQVQGAWDTGELFF. Written as DNA, the CDR3 is TGCAGTGCTAGAGGAACCCAAGTACAGGGTGCGTGGGACACCGGGGAGCTGTTTTTT.

This clonotype was recorded a few times. V is TRBV27 and J is TRBJ1-6; 8 bases align to TRBD1. V lost 4 bases, J lost 11 bases, and 7 bases stayed unmatched. Germline-derived CDR1 and CDR2 are MNHEY and SMNVEV (reference sequence). The CDR3 has 14 residues. CDR3 in amino acids: CASSSGQGPTPLHF. CDR3 DNA: TGTGCCAGCAGTTCTGGACAGGGCCCAACACCCCTCCACTTT.

For this clonotype: A read error may explain this, as a much larger clone is one base away. No conserved phenylalanine or tryptophan ends this CDR3, so it is likely a read error. This chain connects TRBV6-1 to TRBJ2-7; D not resolved. Trimming took 7 bases from V and 0 from J, leaving 16 bases between them. The CDR3 has 15 residues. The V gene's germline CDR1 is MNHNS and CDR2 SASEGT. CDR3 residues: CASIRSRQSSYEQYL. In DNA form, the CDR3 reads TGTGCCAGCATTAGGAGCAGGCAAAGCTCCTACGAGCAGTACCTC.

In this sample, this clonotype turned up many times. V usage is TRBV3-1 and J usage is TRBJ2-2; D gene uncertain. Germline CDR1 and CDR2: LGHDT and YNNKEL (reference sequence). Trimming left V 4 bases short and J 5 bases short, with 20 bases between. This CDR3 contains 17 residues. The CDR3 sequence: CASSPTPPPDGTGELFF. DNA of the CDR3: TGTGCCAGCAGCCCCACTCCCCCACCCGACGGGACCGGGGAGCTGTTTTTT.

The table lists this clonotype with a count of one. A much more abundant neighbour one base away suggests this may be a read error. The gene calls are TRBV12-5 and TRBJ1-2; 9 bases are shared with TRBD1. After removal of 6 bases from V and 6 bases from J, the junction contained 8 bases not matched to a gene. Per germline, CDR1 LGHNT and CDR2 FRNRAP. The CDR3 runs to 14 residues. The CDR3 spells CASGSNRGQDGYTF. The CDR3 region has the DNA TGTGCTAGTGGATCGAACAGGGGGCAAGATGGCTACACCTTC. Complete variable domain (other parts from reference TRBV12-5 and TRBJ1-2): DARVTQTPRHKVTEMGQEVTMRCQPILGHNTVFWYRQTMMQGLELLAYFRNRAPLDDSGMPKDRFSAEMPDATLATLKIQPSEPRDSAVYFCASGSNRGQDGYTFGSGTRLTVV.

The rearrangement uses TRBV4-3 and TRBJ1-1; no clear D. Germline V gene data show CDR1 as LGHNA and CDR2 as YSLEER. Trimming left V 0 bases short and J 1 base short, with 6 bases between. The CDR3 contains 14 residues. In DNA, the CDR3 is TGCGCCAGCAGCCAAGAATCACAGAACACTGAAGCTTTCTTT. Amino acids: CASSQESQNTEAFF.

This clonotype was observed many times. The chain combines TRBV29-1 with TRBJ1-1; no clear D. CDR3 size: 13 residues. Germline V gene data show CDR1 as SQVTM and CDR2 as ANQGSEA. V lost 5 bases to trimming and J lost 0 bases, with 10 bases between them. Here the CDR3 reads CSVWARVNTEAFF. CDR3 bases: TGCAGCGTTTGGGCCAGAGTGAACACTGAAGCTTTCTTT. The whole variable domain, remainder taken from reference TRBV29-1 and TRBJ1-1, is SAVISQKPSRDICQRGTSLTIQCQVDSQVTMMFWYRQQPGQSLTLIATANQGSEATYESGFVIDKFPISRPNLTFSTLTVSNMSPEDSSIYLCSVWARVNTEAFFGQGTRLTVV.

This clonotype appeared many times. This chain connects TRBV12-3 or TRBV12-4 to TRBJ2-5; D may correspond to TRBD1 or TRBD2 (5 bases each). The CDR3 spans 14 residues. Trimming stripped 5 bases from V and 2 bases from J, with 12 bases between. The CDR3 DNA reads as TGTGCCAGCAGTCACGGGACCGGACAAGAGACCCAGTACTTC. Translation gives CASSHGTGQETQYF.

As for this clonotype: Given a much more abundant clone one base away, this may be a read error. It is likely a read error, because the conserved phenylalanine at the end of the CDR3 is missing. The chain carries TRBV7-9 and TRBJ1-1, with a possible D match to TRBD1 (5 bases). The germline CDR1 and CDR2 sequences are SEHNR and FQNEAQ (reference sequence). The CDR3 runs 17 residues. V was cut by 6 bases and J by 0 bases, with 20 bases left in between. CDR3 loop: CASSEGYGDRLNTEAFL. Here the CDR3 DNA reads TGTGCCAGCAGTGAAGGGTACGGGGACCGCTTGAACACTGAAGCTTTCCTT.

This clonotype has just a few counts. V gene TRBV27 combines with J gene TRBJ1-2; weak D call: TRBD1 (5 bases). This CDR3 is 14 amino acids long. V lost 6 bases and J 2 bases, leaving 13 bases between the germline ends. The germline V gene encodes CDR1 MNHEY and CDR2 SMNVEV (reference sequence). CDR3 nucleotides: TGTGCCAGCAGCCAGGGACGGCTAAACTATGGCTACACCTTC. This codes for CASSQGRLNYGYTF.

Turning to this clonotype: The junction departs from the called germline gene at one end, perhaps through a read error. This chain connects TRBV6-4 to TRBJ2-7; 10 bases agree with TRBD2. CDR3 length: 19 residues. Looked up from germline, CDR1 is MRHNA and CDR2 is SNTAGT. The DNA for the CDR3 is TGTGCCAGCAGTTACTCGTCACCGGGACTAGCGTCATCCCCCTACGAGCAGTACTTC. Translating it yields CASSYSSPGLASSPYEQYF.

Turning to this clonotype: A much bigger clone sits one base away, suggesting this may be a read error. Because it lacks the conserved phenylalanine or tryptophan at the end, this CDR3 is likely a read error. This chain joins TRBV20-1 and TRBJ2-4; the D call may be TRBD1 or TRBD2 (5 bases each). The germline V gene encodes CDR1 DFQATT and CDR2 SNEGSKA (reference sequence). This CDR3 has 16 residues. V was pared by 7 bases and J by 0 bases, with 19 bases between. In nucleotides, the CDR3 is TGCAGTGTAGGAGTACCGGGGACGCTAGCCAAAAACATTCAGTACCTC. It is translated as CSVGVPGTLAKNIQYL.

At least ten counts were recorded for this clonotype. The genes are TRBV6-1 and TRBJ1-1; D call uncertain. Trimming removed 7 bases at V and 3 bases at J, with 21 bases between. Germline values: CDR1 MNHNS, CDR2 SASEGT. CDR3 length: 16 amino acids. CDR3 region: CASTADLLSFDTEAFF. The CDR3 DNA follows: TGTGCCAGCACGGCGGACCTCCTCTCCTTCGACACTGAAGCTTTCTTT.

This clonotype was seen a few times. This chain uses TRBV20-1 with TRBJ1-1; D is uncertain. Deletions cut 0 bases from V and 1 base from J, with 12 bases between. The CDR3 is 15 residues long. Per the germline V gene, CDR1 is DFQATT and CDR2 is SNEGSKA (reference sequence). The CDR3 sequence is CSARDVTASNTEAFF. The CDR3 bases are TGCAGTGCTAGAGATGTGACGGCCTCGAACACTGAAGCTTTCTTT.